One sample yielded the 29 T cell receptor beta chains listed below, sequenced in a study of CD8+ T cells in alopecia areata. Reverse transcribed after extraction, RNA yielded cDNA as the sequencing template. TCRdb's table, derived via immunoSEQ multiplex PCR, lists solely in-frame clones and lacks some. This sample carries roughly 150,000 clones, 50% to 65% of them seen once, and the ten largest clones take around 4.8%. The sequenced material came from CD4+ T cells sorted from blood. The source of these receptors is a human donor in good health.

This rearrangement joins TRBV29-1 to TRBJ1-5; unclear D gene. The ends were cut back, 1 base at V and 0 bases at J, with 7 bases in the middle. The CDR3 spans 14 residues. Germline-derived CDR1 and CDR2 are SQVTM and ANQGSEA. CDR3 region: CSVEGRVSNQPQHF. The CDR3 DNA reads TGCAGCGTTGAAGGTCGGGTTAGCAATCAGCCCCAGCATTTT.

This clone was recorded a few times. The genes are TRBV27 and TRBJ2-1; D may correspond to TRBD1 or TRBD2 (5 bases each). Deletions cut 2 bases from V and 2 bases from J, with 10 bases between. Germline values: CDR1 MNHEY, CDR2 SMNVEV (reference sequence). CDR3 length: 15 amino acids. CDR3: CASSLVGTTYNEQFF. CDR3 DNA: TGTGCCAGCAGTTTAGTGGGGACGACCTACAATGAGCAGTTCTTC.

The chain couples TRBV5-1 to TRBJ2-2; D remains unclear. V was trimmed by 4 bases and J by 2 bases, leaving 12 bases between them. The CDR3 is 15 amino acids. Germline-derived CDR1 and CDR2 are SGHRS and YFSETQ. The CDR3 sequence: CASSGMVTNTGELFF. CDR3 sequence (DNA): TGCGCCAGCAGCGGGATGGTCACAAACACCGGGGAGCTGTTTTTT. The full variable domain, in which reference TRBV5-1 and TRBJ2-2 provide the parts outside the CDR3, is KAGVTQTPRYLIKTRGQQVTLSCSPISGHRSVSWYQQTPGQGLQFLFEYFSETQRNKGNFPGRFSGRQFSNSRSEMNVSTLELGDSALYLCASSGMVTNTGELFFGEGSRLTVL.

The rearrangement links TRBV5-1 to TRBJ2-3; 7 bases fit TRBD1. The CDR3 has 14 residues. After removal of 2 bases from V and 3 bases from J, the junction contained 3 bases not matched to a gene. Germline loops: CDR1 SGHRS, CDR2 YFSETQ. CDR3 in amino acids: CASSLEDRTDTQYF. The DNA of the CDR3 is TGCGCCAGCAGCTTAGAGGACAGGACAGATACGCAGTATTTT.

This clone was seen only a few times. The genes are TRBV5-6 and TRBJ1-2; no clear D. Germline V gene sequence: CDR1 SGHDT, CDR2 YYEEEE. The CDR3 is made up of 12 amino acids. Trimming left V 6 bases short and J 2 bases short, with 8 bases between. DNA of the CDR3: TGTGCCAGCAAGGACGGAAACTATGGCTACACCTTC. It specifies CASKDGNYGYTF.

The J gene is TRBJ2-7, the V gene TRBV9; D remains unclear. V gave up 1 base and J gave up 4 bases, with 12 bases separating them. CDR3 length equals 14 residues. Germline CDR1 SGDLS, CDR2 YYNGEE. The CDR3 bases are TGTGCCAGCAGCGTAAATGGTGGGTGGTACGAGCAGTACTTC. Translated, it gives CASSVNGGWYEQYF.

This clone has only a few counts. The chain carries TRBV28 and TRBJ2-7; D is uncertain. V lost 5 bases, J lost 0 bases, and 11 bases lay in between. Germline values: CDR1 MDHEN, CDR2 SYDVKM. This CDR3 region has 14 residues. CDR3 DNA sequence: TGTGCCAGCAGTCGATCGGGCTTCTCCTACGAGCAGTACTTC. This encodes CASSRSGFSYEQYF.

This sequence joins TRBV30 and TRBJ1-1; D perhaps matches TRBD1 (6 bases). Per germline, CDR1 GTSNPN and CDR2 SVGIG (reference sequence). The CDR3 extends over 12 amino acids. Trimming removed 8 bases at V and 4 bases at J, with 14 bases between. This CDR3 reads CAGLDSRTEAFF. As DNA, the CDR3 is TGTGCCGGATTGGACAGCCGCACTGAAGCTTTCTTT.

The gene calls are TRBV30 and TRBJ2-3; D is unclear. CDR1 and CDR2 (germline): GTSNPN, SVGIG (reference sequence). The CDR3 consists of 16 residues. Trimming shortened V by 2 bases and J by 2 bases, and 17 bases separated the two germline ends. For the CDR3, the DNA is TGTGCCTGGAGTATAGGTGGTGCCACTATCACAGATACGCAGTATTTT. It specifies CAWSIGGATITDTQYF.

This clone is a singleton in its sample. This rearrangement joins TRBV15 to TRBJ1-5; D perhaps matches TRBD1 (6 bases). V was cut by 3 bases and J by 6 bases, with 12 bases left in between. The CDR3 length is 14 residues. Germline V gene lookup returns CDR1 LNHNV and CDR2 YYDKDF (reference sequence). This chain's CDR3 is CATSSDRQGQPQHF. In DNA form, the CDR3 reads TGTGCCACCAGCAGTGACAGGCAAGGTCAGCCCCAGCATTTT.

The chain has TRBV9 and TRBJ2-5; D perhaps matches TRBD1 (6 bases). This CDR3 is built from 14 residues. CDR1 is SGDLS and CDR2 is YYNGEE in the germline V gene. V was clipped by 4 bases and J by 5 bases, with 15 bases between them. CDR3 DNA: TGTGCCAGCAGCCCAGGGGTAAGGGTGGAGACCCAGTACTTC. Protein product: CASSPGVRVETQYF.

The chain has TRBV2 and TRBJ2-6; D gene uncertain. CDR1 is SNHLY, CDR2 FYNNEI, per germline. The CDR3 is made up of 16 amino acids. Between the trimmed V and J ends, which lost 5 bases and 8 bases, there was a span of 19 bases. The CDR3 here is CASSRTSQALTNVLTF. The CDR3 coding sequence is TGTGCCAGCAGTCGAACATCGCAGGCCTTAACCAACGTCCTGACTTTC.

The chain has TRBV30 and TRBJ2-5, with 8 nucleotides matching TRBD1. J gave up 5 bases and V 6 bases, and 5 bases lay outside the gene matches. The CDR3 totals 12 residues. CDR1 and CDR2 (germline): GTSNPN, SVGIG (reference sequence). The CDR3 loop is CACDRGGETQYF. Written as DNA, the CDR3 is TGTGCCTGCGACAGGGGCGGCGAGACCCAGTACTTC. The full variable domain, in which reference TRBV30 and TRBJ2-5 provide the parts outside the CDR3, is SQTIHQWPATLVQPVGSPLSLECTVEGTSNPNLYWYRQAAGRGLQLLFYSVGIGQISSEVPQNLSASRPQDRQFILSSKKLLLSDSGFYLCACDRGGETQYFGPGTRLLVL.

The chain combines TRBV30 with TRBJ1-2; no clear D. Germline CDR1 and CDR2: GTSNPN and SVGIG (reference sequence). V lost 4 bases to trimming and J lost 7 bases, with 19 bases between them. This CDR3 is built from 14 residues. The CDR3 protein is CAWIAFGFFSGYTF. CDR3 DNA sequence: TGTGCCTGGATCGCGTTCGGGTTTTTCTCTGGCTACACCTTC.

The chain employs TRBV5-1 and TRBJ2-7, with D unclear. Germline V lookup: CDR1 SGHRS, CDR2 YFSETQ. V lost 0 bases and J 0 bases, leaving 13 bases between the germline ends. The CDR3 extends over 16 amino acids. The CDR3 region has the DNA TGCGCCAGCAGCTTGGACGGCACGTTGAGCTCCTACGAGCAGTACTTC. Encoded protein: CASSLDGTLSSYEQYF.

The genes are TRBV30 and TRBJ1-2; D possibly corresponds to TRBD1 (5 bases). With 3 bases removed from V and 8 bases from J, the gap between germline ends came to 19 bases. From germline, CDR1 is GTSNPN and CDR2 SVGIG (reference sequence). The CDR3 runs 14 residues. CDR3 protein: CAWSGTVAIDGYTF. CDR3 nucleotides: TGTGCCTGGAGCGGGACCGTCGCTATTGACGGCTACACCTTC.

The chain combines TRBV30 with TRBJ2-3; tentative D call: TRBD1 (5 bases). V lost 0 bases and J 6 bases, leaving 13 bases between the germline ends. Germline V lookup: CDR1 GTSNPN, CDR2 SVGIG (reference sequence). CDR3 length: 14 residues. The CDR3 spells CAWSVVRVGDTQYF. The CDR3 DNA follows: TGTGCCTGGAGTGTAGTCAGGGTGGGGGATACGCAGTATTTT.

This clone was seen more than once but under ten times. This chain links TRBV28 with TRBJ1-2; 7 bases fit TRBD1. Unmatched junction bases numbered 8, after V lost 3 bases and J lost 4 bases. Per the germline V gene, CDR1 is MDHEN and CDR2 is SYDVKM. The CDR3 sequence is 15 residues long. The CDR3 DNA follows: TGTGCCAGCAGTTTGCAGTCAGGGGGAAGCTATGGCTACACCTTC. Protein: CASSLQSGGSYGYTF.

This sequence joins TRBV29-1 and TRBJ2-7; 7 nucleotides line up with TRBD2. The ends lost 4 bases at V and 5 bases at J; junction bases unmatched: 17. The germline gives CDR1 SQVTM, CDR2 ANQGSEA. The CDR3 length is 16 residues. In DNA, the CDR3 is TGCAGCGTTGTTGGATCGGTAGGCGGGAGAGGTAACGAGCAGTACTTC. Its translation: CSVVGSVGGRGNEQYF.

This chain joins TRBV19 and TRBJ2-1; D is possibly TRBD2 (6 bases). Between the trimmed V and J ends, which lost 7 bases and 9 bases, there was a span of 19 bases. The germline V gene encodes CDR1 LNHDA and CDR2 SQIVND (reference sequence). This CDR3 has 14 amino acids. The CDR3: CASTNAPGRSEQFF. In nucleotides, the CDR3 is TGTGCCAGTACCAATGCCCCCGGGAGAAGTGAGCAGTTCTTC. Filled out from reference TRBV19 and TRBJ2-1, the complete variable domain reads DGGITQSPKYLFRKEGQNVTLSCEQNLNHDAMYWYRQDPGQGLRLIYYSQIVNDFQKGDIAEGYSVSREKKESFPLTVTSAQKNPTAFYLCASTNAPGRSEQFFGPGTRLTVL.

Turning to this clone: A read error may explain this, as a much larger clone is one base away. The genes are TRBV11-3 and TRBJ2-7; D is uncertain. V shed 3 bases and J shed 2 bases, with 5 bases lying between them. This CDR3 comprises 12 residues. From germline, CDR1 is SGHNT and CDR2 YENEEA. The CDR3 here is CASSLGTYEQYF. CDR3 nucleotide sequence: TGTGCCAGCAGCTTGGGAACCTACGAGCAGTACTTC. Full variable domain (outside the CDR3, taken from reference TRBV11-3 and TRBJ2-7): EAGVVQSPRYKIIEKKQPVAFWCNPISGHNTLYWYLQNLGQGPELLIRYENEEAVDDSQLPKDRFSAERLKGVDSTLKIQPAELGDSAVYLCASSLGTYEQYFGPGTRLTVT.

The CDR3 protein is CASSLHSPQGDIQYF. The CDR3 nucleotides read TGTGCCAGCAGCTTACACTCGCCCCAAGGGGACATTCAGTACTTC. The chain joins TRBV7-3 to TRBJ2-4; D perhaps matches TRBD1 (5 bases). The CDR3 has 15 amino acids. Trimming took 2 bases from V and 8 from J, leaving 16 bases between them. CDR1 is SGHTA, CDR2 FQGTGA, per germline.

V usage is TRBV11-2 and J usage is TRBJ2-2; 14 nucleotides match TRBD2. This CDR3 region has 18 residues. CDR1 and CDR2 (germline): SGHAT, FQNNGV. J gave up 4 bases and V 3 bases, and 7 bases lay outside the gene matches. The CDR3 protein is CASSLGLAGARGTGELFF. The CDR3 DNA reads as TGTGCCAGCAGCTTGGGACTAGCGGGAGCGCGAGGCACCGGGGAGCTGTTTTTT.

The chain combines TRBV29-1 with TRBJ2-5; D gene uncertain. The germline V and J ends were trimmed by 8 bases and 2 bases, with 12 bases remaining between them. CDR3 length equals 12 residues. Germline assignment: CDR1 SQVTM and CDR2 ANQGSEA. CDR3 residues: CSTTRDQETQYF. In DNA, the CDR3 is TGCAGCACTACACGAGATCAAGAGACCCAGTACTTC.

This clone was observed a handful of times. The chain couples TRBV25-1 to TRBJ2-7, with D unresolved. CDR1 is MGHDK, CDR2 SYGVNS, per germline. Trimming took off 2 bases at V and 7 bases at J, with 6 bases between the two ends. The CDR3 is made up of 11 amino acids. CDR3 protein: CASSEEREQYF. DNA of the CDR3: TGTGCCAGCAGTGAAGAACGGGAGCAGTACTTC.

This clone was recorded once. This sequence joins TRBV2 and TRBJ2-3; maybe TRBD2 (5 bases). The V gene's germline CDR1 is SNHLY and CDR2 FYNNEI. The CDR3 is 13 residues long. V lost 4 bases, J lost 3 bases, and 8 bases lay in between. CDR3 amino acids: CASSARTTDTQYF. The DNA of the CDR3 is TGTGCCAGCAGTGCCCGGACTACAGATACGCAGTATTTT.

The V gene is TRBV29-1, the J gene TRBJ2-1; D perhaps matches TRBD2 (5 bases). Trimming shortened V by 4 bases and J by 8 bases, and 6 bases separated the two germline ends. CDR1 and CDR2 from the germline V gene are SQVTM and ANQGSEA. The CDR3 has 10 residues. The CDR3 DNA reads as TGCAGCGTTGGAGGGTATGAGCAGTTCTTC. Its protein product is CSVGGYEQFF.

In this sample, this clone turned up a few times. This chain uses TRBV28 with TRBJ1-1; no reliable D call. The CDR3 loop spans 15 amino acids. Trimming removed 6 bases from V and 1 base from J, with 15 bases in between. Germline-derived CDR1 and CDR2 are MDHEN and SYDVKM. The CDR3 spells CASSPRSGRNTEAFF. CDR3 DNA sequence: TGTGCCAGCAGCCCAAGGTCGGGGAGGAACACTGAAGCTTTCTTT.

This chain connects TRBV6-5 to TRBJ2-7; D perhaps matches TRBD2 (7 bases). CDR1 is MNHEY, CDR2 SVGAGI, per germline. V was clipped by 0 bases and J by 4 bases, with 13 bases between them. This CDR3 is built from 15 residues. CDR3 residues: CASSYSTGRGYEQYF. CDR3 sequence (DNA): TGTGCCAGCAGTTACTCAACAGGGAGGGGTTACGAGCAGTACTTC.